This T cell receptor (beta chain) was sequenced during a study of cytotoxic CD8 clonotypes in ibrutinib-treated CLL. Across the whole study: There were, on average, nearly 260,000 productive templates and some 90,000 productive rearrangements per sample. Findings of the study overall: Stable or contracted on treatment, public clonotypes were also uncommon. Baseline levels were approached again at progression, after clonality had risen at ibrutinib response.

The data were produced by immunoSEQ multiplex PCR, yet TCRdb's version contains in-frame clones alone and is incomplete. The data contain about 140,000 clones, 80% of them singletons. Concerning this clone: Its specificity is not known.

The sequenced sample was PBMCs, obtained after 36 months of ibrutinib treatment. This clonotype was sampled from a human donor with chronic lymphocytic leukemia.

In nucleotides, the CDR3 is TGTGCCAGCAGCGTACGGACGGGGTCTGAAGCTTTCTTT. Translating it yields CASSVRTGSEAFF. This sequence joins TRBV9 and TRBJ1-1, with D unresolved. The CDR3 is 13 amino acids. V lost 1 base and J 6 bases, leaving 10 bases between the germline ends. CDR1 is SGDLS and CDR2 is YYNGEE in the germline V gene. The variable domain in full, completed from reference TRBV9 and TRBJ1-1, reads DSGVTQTPKHLITATGQRVTLRCSPRSGDLSVYWYQQSLDQGLQFLIQYYNGEERAKGNILERFSAQQFPDLHSELNLSSLELGDSALYFCASSVRTGSEAFFGQGTRLTVV.